A selection of T cell receptor beta chains follows, all from one sample in a study of cytomegalovirus exposure and HLA in healthy donors. Using immunoSEQ multiplex PCR, the repertoire was profiled, and TCRdb retains in-frame clones only, with some absent. The repertoire holds some 59,000 clones, more than 65% seen once, with around 2.9% in the top ten. The sample was PBMCs. The source of these receptors is a woman in her late teens or twenties in good health and CMV-seronegative. CDR3s include the opening cysteine and the closing phenylalanine or tryptophan. Fields, in order: V gene, clone size, J gene, D gene, CDR3 DNA, CDR3 protein. D genes are given only for firm matches. For some rows the clone size is stated as once, few or many, or as a class when expanded; others skip it.

V: TRBV5-1; size: .; J: TRBJ1-5; D: TRBD1; DNA: TGCGCCAGCAGCCGGACAGGGGATAGCAATCAGCCCCAGCATTTT; CDR3: CASSRTGDSNQPQHF
V: TRBV30; size: once; J: TRBJ1-6; D: .; DNA: TGTGCCTGGGACCCCGGGAATTCACCCCTCCACTTT; CDR3: CAWDPGNSPLHF
V: TRBV11-1; size: .; J: TRBJ2-3; D: TRBD2; DNA: TGTGCCAGCAGCCTAGCGGGGCAGCTAAATACGCAGTATTTT; CDR3: CASSLAGQLNTQYF
V: TRBV7-9; size: once; J: TRBJ1-5; D: TRBD1; DNA: TGTGCCAGCAGCTTAGGGACAGGAGCGCTTGGGCCCCAGCATTTT; CDR3: CASSLGTGALGPQHF
V: TRBV7-8; size: .; J: TRBJ1-1; D: .; DNA: TGTGCCAGCAGCCGGAGTAGGGGTGGCACCTTGAACACTGAAGCTTTCTTT; CDR3: CASSRSRGGTLNTEAFF
V: TRBV30; size: .; J: TRBJ2-1; D: TRBD2; DNA: TGTGCCTGGACCCGAACCCGGACTAGCGGGAGTTGGGGGGGTTACAATGAGCAGTTCTTC; CDR3: CAWTRTRTSGSWGGYNEQFF
V: TRBV5-6; size: once; J: TRBJ2-7; D: TRBD2; DNA: TGTGCCAGCAGCGGGGGGGACCCCGCCATACTCTACGAGCAGTACTTC; CDR3: CASSGGDPAILYEQYF
V: TRBV15; size: .; J: TRBJ2-1; D: TRBD2; DNA: TGTGCCACCAGCAGTTATAGCGGGGCCCATTACAATGAGCAGTTCTTC; CDR3: CATSSYSGAHYNEQFF
V: TRBV6-4; size: .; J: TRBJ2-2; D: TRBD2; DNA: TGTGCCAGCAGTGGACTAGCGGGAGTCGTCACCGGGGAGCTGTTTTTT; CDR3: CASSGLAGVVTGELFF
V: TRBV7-3; size: .; J: TRBJ2-1; D: TRBD2; DNA: TGTGCCAGCAGCTTAGCGGGAGGTAACAATGAGCAGTTCTTC; CDR3: CASSLAGGNNEQFF
V: TRBV5-6; size: once; J: TRBJ1-1; D: .; DNA: TGTGCCAGCAGCTGGGTCGACAGGACCAACACTGAAGCTTTCTTT; CDR3: CASSWVDRTNTEAFF
V: TRBV7-8; size: .; J: TRBJ2-1; D: .; DNA: TGTGCCAGCAGCTTAGTTCAGGGTAGCTCCTACAATGAGCAGTTCTTC; CDR3: CASSLVQGSSYNEQFF
V: TRBV7-3; size: .; J: TRBJ2-1; D: TRBD2; DNA: TGTGCCAGCAGCTTAAATCCTAGCGGGAGGAGCTATGAGCAGTTCTTC; CDR3: CASSLNPSGRSYEQFF
V: TRBV30; size: .; J: TRBJ2-7; D: .; DNA: TGTGCCTGGAAGAGACAGGCAGCAACCTACGAGCAGTACTTC; CDR3: CAWKRQAATYEQYF
V: TRBV27; size: .; J: TRBJ2-7; D: .; DNA: TGTGCCAGCAGTTTGTACAGGAGCTACGAGCAGTACTTC; CDR3: CASSLYRSYEQYF
V: TRBV28; size: .; J: TRBJ2-6; D: .; DNA: TGTGCCAGCAGCCCCTCGGGGAGCTCTGGGGCCAACGTCCTGACTTTC; CDR3: CASSPSGSSGANVLTF
V: TRBV30; size: .; J: TRBJ1-5; D: .; DNA: TGTGCCTGGAGTGTTAGGGGCCAAAATCAGCCCCAGCATTTT; CDR3: CAWSVRGQNQPQHF
V: TRBV27; size: .; J: TRBJ2-1; D: .; DNA: TGTGCCAGCAGTTTATCAACGGCGGACTTATACAATGAGCAGTTCTTC; CDR3: CASSLSTADLYNEQFF
V: TRBV6-6; size: few; J: TRBJ2-1; D: .; DNA: TGTGCCAGCAGCAAACTAGATAGCTCCTACAATGAGCAGTTCTTC; CDR3: CASSKLDSSYNEQFF
V: TRBV5-6; size: .; J: TRBJ2-1; D: .; DNA: TGTGCCAGCAGCTTGGCGAGGAATGAGCAGTTCTTC; CDR3: CASSLARNEQFF
V: TRBV7-2; size: .; J: TRBJ2-7; D: .; DNA: TGTGCCAGCAGCTTAGATGCGGGACGGGATTCCTACGAGCAGTACTTC; CDR3: CASSLDAGRDSYEQYF
V: TRBV7-8; size: .; J: TRBJ1-5; D: .; DNA: TGTGCCAGCAGGGATGGAAGGGGCCTTTGGCCCCAGCATTTT; CDR3: CASRDGRGLWPQHF
V: TRBV6-1; size: few; J: TRBJ2-2; D: TRBD1; DNA: TGTGCCAGCAGTGAATATGGGACAGGGGGCTACACCGGGGAGCTGTTTTTT; CDR3: CASSEYGTGGYTGELFF
V: TRBV7-2; size: .; J: TRBJ2-7; D: TRBD2; DNA: TGTGCCAGCAGCCTCAGAGTAGCGGGAGTAGGACACGAGCAGTACTTC; CDR3: CASSLRVAGVGHEQYF
V: TRBV19; size: once; J: TRBJ2-7; D: TRBD2; DNA: TGTGCCAGTAGGCCTAGGGCGGGAGGGACCCCCTACGAGCAGTACTTC; CDR3: CASRPRAGGTPYEQYF
V: TRBV27; size: few; J: TRBJ1-4; D: .; DNA: TGTGCCAGCAGTTTGTCAGGTCAGGCTAATGAAAAACTGTTTTTT; CDR3: CASSLSGQANEKLFF
V: TRBV7-9; size: .; J: TRBJ2-2; D: TRBD2; DNA: TGTGCCAGCAGCTTAGGCGCGGGAGGGACAACCGGGGAGCTGTTTTTT; CDR3: CASSLGAGGTTGELFF
V: TRBV2; size: .; J: TRBJ2-2; D: TRBD1; DNA: TGTGCCAGCAGTGCGGTCAGGGGGTCCGGGGAGCTGTTTTTT; CDR3: CASSAVRGSGELFF
V: TRBV9; size: .; J: TRBJ1-3; D: .; DNA: TGTGCCAGCACCCCTGGGGGGACCTCTGGAAACACCATATATTTT; CDR3: CASTPGGTSGNTIYF
V: TRBV6-6; size: .; J: TRBJ2-7; D: TRBD2; DNA: TGTGCCAGCAGTTTAACCGGAACTAGCGGAAGCTACGAGCAGTACTTC; CDR3: CASSLTGTSGSYEQYF
V: TRBV6-1; size: .; J: TRBJ2-7; D: TRBD2; DNA: TGTGCCAGCAGTCCGACACTCACTAGCGGGAACGAGCAGTACTTC; CDR3: CASSPTLTSGNEQYF
V: TRBV19; size: .; J: TRBJ2-1; D: .; DNA: TGTGCCAGTAGTCGGGGATCTCCCTACAATGAGCAGTTCTTC; CDR3: CASSRGSPYNEQFF
V: TRBV9; size: once; J: TRBJ2-1; D: .; DNA: TGTGCCAGCAGCGTAGGCACTCACGGTGAGCAGTTCTTC; CDR3: CASSVGTHGEQFF
V: TRBV21-1; size: .; J: TRBJ2-3; D: .; DNA: TGTGCCAGCAACCCGGGACAGGGGGCAGATACGCAGTATTTT; CDR3: CASNPGQGADTQYF
V: TRBV18; size: .; J: TRBJ2-2; D: .; DNA: TGTGCCAGCTCACCACAAGAGAGGAACACCGGGGAGCTGTTTTTT; CDR3: CASSPQERNTGELFF
V: TRBV6-1; size: .; J: TRBJ2-1; D: .; DNA: TGTGCCAGCAGGCAGGGCAGGGATAGGAATGAGCAGTTCTTC; CDR3: CASRQGRDRNEQFF
V: TRBV28; size: .; J: TRBJ2-5; D: TRBD1; DNA: TGTGCCAGCACCCCGACAGGGGCCTTTCAAGAGACCCAGTACTTC; CDR3: CASTPTGAFQETQYF
V: TRBV6-6; size: once; J: TRBJ1-3; D: TRBD1; DNA: TGTGCCAGCAGTTACTCGACAGGGAGAGGAAACACCATATATTTT; CDR3: CASSYSTGRGNTIYF
V: TRBV30; size: .; J: TRBJ2-1; D: TRBD1; DNA: TGTGCCTGGAGTCCTCAAGGGGGGACAGGTATCTACAATGAGCAGTTCTTC; CDR3: CAWSPQGGTGIYNEQFF
V: TRBV6-5; size: .; J: TRBJ2-3; D: TRBD2; DNA: TGTGCCAGCAGTTACTTAGCGGGGGGCACAGATACGCAGTATTTT; CDR3: CASSYLAGGTDTQYF
V: TRBV6-5; size: .; J: TRBJ2-5; D: .; DNA: TGTGCCAGCACGAGGGATGGAGAGACCCAGTACTTC; CDR3: CASTRDGETQYF
V: TRBV5-8; size: .; J: TRBJ1-2; D: .; DNA: TGTGCCAACGCACCACAACCTTTGGGCTACACCTTC; CDR3: CANAPQPLGYTF
V: TRBV9; size: .; J: TRBJ2-7; D: .; DNA: TGTGCCAGCAGCGTAGAAGGGACACCCTACGAGCAGTACTTC; CDR3: CASSVEGTPYEQYF
V: TRBV27; size: .; J: TRBJ2-1; D: .; DNA: TGTGCCAGCAGTTTAAGCGGCCGCGCGGAGATCTTC; CDR3: CASSLSGRAEIF
V: TRBV28; size: .; J: TRBJ2-7; D: TRBD1; DNA: TGTGCCAGCAGTGCCCTGGGACAGCTCGAGCAGTACTTC; CDR3: CASSALGQLEQYF
V: TRBV19; size: .; J: TRBJ2-1; D: .; DNA: TGTGCCAGTAGGTGGGCTGCTGTTTACAATGAGCAGTTCTTC; CDR3: CASRWAAVYNEQFF
V: TRBV27; size: .; J: TRBJ2-1; D: TRBD2; DNA: TGTGCCAGCAGTTTATCGGTGGGGACTAGCGGGACGAATGAGCAGTTCTTC; CDR3: CASSLSVGTSGTNEQFF
V: TRBV5-1; size: .; J: TRBJ2-3; D: TRBD2; DNA: TGCGCCAGCAGCTCCTGGGGGGGAACAGATACGCAGTATTTT; CDR3: CASSSWGGTDTQYF